The 16 T cell receptor beta chains listed next were all sequenced from one sample in a study of cytomegalovirus exposure and HLA in healthy donors (dated by TCRdb to about 2017). The library was produced with the immunoSEQ multiplex PCR assay. The multiplex PCR relied on a mix of 60 forward primers for TCR Vbeta segments and 13 reverse primers for TCR Jbeta segments. The source is immuneACCESS, and TCRdb retained only in-frame sequences with V and J called. Part of the clones is not carried over; for the studies checked, unresolved V genes explain less than half of this, and the remainder is unexplained. The sample table shows about 110,000 clones, and around 73% are seen once. Under 9.5% of the sample belongs to the ten largest clones. Material: PBMCs. These receptors were collected from a man in his forties in good health and CMV-seronegative.

The CDR3 coding sequence is TGTGCCAGCAGTTTTGTAGTATCCGGGGAGCTGTTTTTT. This sequence encodes CASSFVVSGELFF. V gene TRBV27 combines with J gene TRBJ2-2; D is undetermined. Germline V lookup: CDR1 MNHEY, CDR2 SMNVEV (reference sequence). V was pared by 3 bases and J by 6 bases, with 8 bases between. The CDR3 is made up of 13 amino acids.

This chain uses TRBV7-9 with TRBJ2-2; D is unresolved. Between the trimmed V and J ends, which lost 5 bases and 8 bases, there was a span of 21 bases. Germline CDR1 reads SEHNR; CDR2 reads FQNEAQ (reference sequence). The CDR3 extends over 16 amino acids. Here the CDR3 DNA reads TGTGCCAGCAGCAAAGACGGAACGCCAGGTTGGGGGGAGCTGTTTTTT. Its protein product is CASSKDGTPGWGELFF.

This sequence joins TRBV2 and TRBJ1-6, with D possibly TRBD1 on 5 matching bases. CDR1 is SNHLY, CDR2 FYNNEI, per germline. V was trimmed by 7 bases and J by 7 bases, leaving 11 bases between them. The CDR3 is made up of 13 amino acids. CDR3 coding DNA: TGTGCCAGCACAGGGTGGACAAATTCACCCCTCCACTTT. Its translation: CASTGWTNSPLHF.

The chain combines TRBV6-5 with TRBJ2-7; possibly TRBD2 for D (5 bases). V dropped 6 bases and J dropped 3 bases, with 15 bases sitting between them. The CDR3 is made up of 14 amino acids. Germline V CDR1 and CDR2: MNHEY, SVGAGI. The CDR3 region has the DNA TGTGCCAGCAGCCAAAGAAGGGAGTACTACGAGCAGTACTTC. Amino acids: CASSQRREYYEQYF.

The chain combines TRBV5-1 with TRBJ2-1, with D perhaps TRBD2 (6 bases). V was cut by 0 bases and J by 6 bases, with 7 bases left in between. Germline CDR1 reads SGHRS; CDR2 reads YFSETQ. The CDR3 runs to 13 residues. The chain's CDR3 is CASSLETSNEQFF. DNA for the CDR3: TGCGCCAGCAGCTTGGAGACTAGCAATGAGCAGTTCTTC.

A few counts support this clone. The chain joins TRBV7-8 to TRBJ2-2; D not resolved. Germline V lookup: CDR1 SGHVS, CDR2 FQNEAQ. This CDR3 is built from 13 residues. Trimming cost V 1 base and J 3 bases, with 3 bases left between them. As DNA, the CDR3 is TGTGCCAGCAGCTTAGTAGACACCGGGGAGCTGTTTTTT. Translated: CASSLVDTGELFF.

The chain carries TRBV5-1 and TRBJ2-7, with 11 nucleotides matching TRBD2. Trimming cost V 0 bases and J 4 bases; bases outside gene matches: 6. Germline V gives CDR1 SGHRS, CDR2 YFSETQ. The length of the CDR3 is 16 residues. Here the CDR3 reads CASSLASSGGYYEQYF. CDR3 DNA: TGCGCCAGCAGCTTGGCCTCTAGCGGGGGGTATTACGAGCAGTACTTC.

The chain employs TRBV6-5 and TRBJ2-5; possible D gene TRBD2, 7 bases. CDR1 is MNHEY, CDR2 SVGAGI, per germline. This CDR3 region has 15 residues. Trimming removed 5 bases from V and 3 bases from J, with 16 bases in between. In DNA form, the CDR3 reads TGTGCCAGCAGTCGTCCGGGGGGCGAGAAAGAGACCCAGTACTTC. Translated, it gives CASSRPGGEKETQYF.

A few counts support this clone. The rearrangement links TRBV7-2 to TRBJ2-3; 7 nucleotides line up with TRBD1. J was trimmed by 0 bases and V by 4 bases; bases with no gene match: 4. The V gene's germline CDR1 is SGHTA and CDR2 FQGNSA. The CDR3 length is 15 residues. In nucleotides, the CDR3 is TGTGCCAGCAGCTCGACAGGGAAGAGCACAGATACGCAGTATTTT. Amino acids: CASSSTGKSTDTQYF.

The J gene is TRBJ1-2, the V gene TRBV7-8; 8 positions agree with TRBD1. The length of the CDR3 is 16 residues. V gave up 1 base and J gave up 2 bases; unmatched junction bases: 6. The germline gives CDR1 SGHVS, CDR2 FQNEAQ. The CDR3 nucleotides are TGTGCCAGCAGCTTAGACTGGGACAGGATGAACTATGGCTACACCTTC. This gives the protein CASSLDWDRMNYGYTF.

The chain links TRBV18 to TRBJ2-2, with a weak D call TRBD2 (6 bases). Trimming left V 0 bases short and J 3 bases short, with 8 bases between. This CDR3 contains 15 residues. Germline V gives CDR1 KGHSH, CDR2 LQKENI. The CDR3 region is CASSPPAGYTGELFF. The CDR3 DNA sequence: TGTGCCAGCTCACCACCGGCGGGGTACACCGGGGAGCTGTTTTTT.

V gene TRBV4-1 combines with J gene TRBJ2-7; D may be TRBD1 (5 bases). V was cut by 0 bases and J by 3 bases, with 15 bases left in between. The CDR3 spans 16 residues. The germline V gene has CDR1 MGHRA and CDR2 YSYEKL. The CDR3 here is CASSQEKGKGFYEQYF. For the CDR3, the DNA is TGCGCCAGCAGCCAAGAGAAGGGGAAGGGCTTCTACGAGCAGTACTTC.

The rearrangement links TRBV28 to TRBJ2-3, with 8 bases fitting TRBD1. CDR3 length: 17 amino acids. The germline V gene encodes CDR1 MDHEN and CDR2 SYDVKM. J lost 1 base, V lost 3 bases, and 9 bases had no gene match. CDR3 DNA sequence: TGTGCCAGCAGTTTCAGGACAGGGAATGAACGCACAGATACGCAGTATTTT. Its protein is CASSFRTGNERTDTQYF.

The J gene is TRBJ1-1, the V gene TRBV27; the match to TRBD1 covers 7 bases. The CDR3 is made up of 15 amino acids. Germline lookup yields CDR1 MNHEY and CDR2 SMNVEV (reference sequence). V gave up 8 bases and J gave up 2 bases; unmatched junction bases: 11. DNA of the CDR3: TGTGCCAGCTCCAGGTCCGGGACAGCCAACACTGAAGCTTTCTTT. Protein product: CASSRSGTANTEAFF.

The chain combines TRBV9 with TRBJ2-7, with D unclear. Germline V gene lookup returns CDR1 SGDLS and CDR2 YYNGEE. The CDR3 runs 15 residues. V shed 2 bases and J shed 5 bases, with 17 bases lying between them. CDR3 coding DNA: TGTGCCAGCAGCGTCACGCCGGGTCCCTTCGACGAGCAGTACTTC. Its translation: CASSVTPGPFDEQYF.

This chain joins TRBV5-1 and TRBJ2-5; 10 bases line up with TRBD1. CDR1 and CDR2 (germline): SGHRS, YFSETQ. The V gene end was trimmed by 0 bases and the J gene end by 4 bases; junction bases not matched to a gene: 6. The CDR3 runs to 16 residues. CDR3 bases: TGCGCCAGCAGCTTGGGGGGGACAGGGGCCGGAGAGACCCAGTACTTC. Its translation is CASSLGGTGAGETQYF.